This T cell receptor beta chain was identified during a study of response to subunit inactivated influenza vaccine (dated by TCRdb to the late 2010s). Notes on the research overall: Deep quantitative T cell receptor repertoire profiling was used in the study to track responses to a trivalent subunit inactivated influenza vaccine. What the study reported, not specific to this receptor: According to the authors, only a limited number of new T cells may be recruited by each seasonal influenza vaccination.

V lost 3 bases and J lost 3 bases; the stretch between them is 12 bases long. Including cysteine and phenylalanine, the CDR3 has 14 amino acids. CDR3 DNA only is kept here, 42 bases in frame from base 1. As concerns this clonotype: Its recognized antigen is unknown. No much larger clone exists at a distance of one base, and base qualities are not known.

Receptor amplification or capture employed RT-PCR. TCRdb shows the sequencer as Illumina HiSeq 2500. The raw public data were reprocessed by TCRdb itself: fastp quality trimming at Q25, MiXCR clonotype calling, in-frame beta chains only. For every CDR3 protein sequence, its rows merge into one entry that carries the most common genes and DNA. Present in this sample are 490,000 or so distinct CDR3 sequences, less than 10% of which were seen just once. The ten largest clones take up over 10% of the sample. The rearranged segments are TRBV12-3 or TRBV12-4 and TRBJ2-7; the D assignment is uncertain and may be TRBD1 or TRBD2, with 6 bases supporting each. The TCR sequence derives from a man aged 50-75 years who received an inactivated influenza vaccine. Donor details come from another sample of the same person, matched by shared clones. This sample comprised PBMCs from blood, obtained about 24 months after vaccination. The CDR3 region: CASSFGGLGYEQYF. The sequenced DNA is TGTGCCAGCAGTTTTGGGGGGCTCGGCTACGAGCAGTACTTC.